Included here is one TCR beta chain sequence, with context. The antigen remains undetermined. These data belong to a study of cytomegalovirus exposure and HLA in healthy donors. PCR primers comprised 60 Vbeta and 13 Jbeta primers. TCRdb keeps only in-frame clones here, not all; method: immunoSEQ multiplex PCR. The repertoire includes about 78,000 clones, 60% to 75% of them detected once, and around 10% sits in the top ten. Study-level points and caveats: Listed as cytomegalovirus-associated were roughly 180 TCR beta chains. A later analysis by the authors found several of the most significant clusters apparently linked to common viral pathogens.

The germline V gene has CDR1 MNHEY and CDR2 SMNVEV (reference sequence). The CDR3 runs 12 residues. Trimming removed 5 bases at V and 5 bases at J, with 7 bases between. The sequencing sample was made of PBMCs. This TCR was sampled from a woman between 35 and 50 years old in good health and CMV-seropositive. J is TRBJ1-5 and V is TRBV27; D remains unclear. Written as DNA, the CDR3 is TGTGCCAGCAGTGCGCCCTATCAGCCCCAGCATTTT. As protein: CASSAPYQPQHF.